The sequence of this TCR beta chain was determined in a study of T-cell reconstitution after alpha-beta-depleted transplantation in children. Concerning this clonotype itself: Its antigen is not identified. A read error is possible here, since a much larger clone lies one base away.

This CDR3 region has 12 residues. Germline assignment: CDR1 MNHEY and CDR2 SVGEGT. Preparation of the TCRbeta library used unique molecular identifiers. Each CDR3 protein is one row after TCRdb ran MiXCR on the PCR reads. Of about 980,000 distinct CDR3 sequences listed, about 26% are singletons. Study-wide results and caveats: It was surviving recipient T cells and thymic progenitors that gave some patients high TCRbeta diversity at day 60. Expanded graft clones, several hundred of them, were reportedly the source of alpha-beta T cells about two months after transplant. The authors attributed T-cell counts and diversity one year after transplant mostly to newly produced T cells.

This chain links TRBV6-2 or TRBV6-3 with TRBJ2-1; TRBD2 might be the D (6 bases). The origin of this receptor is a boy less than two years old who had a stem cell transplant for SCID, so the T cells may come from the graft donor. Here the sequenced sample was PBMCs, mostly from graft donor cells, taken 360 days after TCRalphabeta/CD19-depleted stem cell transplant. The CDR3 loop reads CTSSFRGNEQFF. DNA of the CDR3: TGTACCAGCAGTTTCCGGGGGAATGAGCAGTTCTTC.